This T cell receptor beta chain was obtained from a study of blood T cell repertoires in COVID-19. Some clones are missing from TCRdb's copy, which holds only in-frame ones; the method was immunoSEQ multiplex PCR. The data show fewer than 400,000 clones, 89% seen once. Germline CDR1 is LNHNV and CDR2 is YYDKDF (reference sequence). The V end lost 0 bases, the J end lost 0 bases, and 5 bases lay between the germline ends. CDR3 length: 15 amino acids. The chain recombines TRBV15 with TRBJ1-4; D not resolved. The receptor was derived from a woman in her twenties or thirties who had recovered from COVID-19. Sequenced material: PBMCs or T cells enriched from blood (not recorded which). The CDR3 nucleotides are TGTGCCACCAGCAGAGATCTCCCAACTAATGAAAAACTGTTTTTT. Protein sequence: CATSRDLPTNEKLFF.